The T cell receptor beta chain described here comes from a study of shared clonotypes between healthy human individuals. Findings and limits, study-wide: Only blood samples were collected, and tissue repertoires likely differ.

Sequencing was at deep level. Libraries were prepared by immunoSEQ multiplex PCR; TCRdb keeps only in-frame clonotypes and omits some of them. The sample lists 1.4 million or so clones; approximately 98.5% were seen once. Comment on this clone: Antigen specificity is unknown.

Adult donors, all healthy and HIV-negative, had no recent acute infections or vaccinations. The receptor comes from a man younger than 45 in good health. Sample: naive CD4+ T cells sorted from blood. Stated subset: CD45RA+ positively selected.

CDR3 residues: CASSSKDISKNIQYF. The CDR3 region has the DNA TGTGCCAGCAGTTCAAAGGACATTTCCAAAAACATTCAGTACTTC. The chain joins TRBV6-6 to TRBJ2-4, with a weak D call TRBD1 (5 bases). The CDR3 sequence is 15 residues long. Germline assignment: CDR1 MNHNY and CDR2 SVGAGI (reference sequence). The V end was cut by 4 bases, the J end by 2 bases, with 12 bases between.